The 17 T cell receptor beta chains in this list originate from one sample, sequenced in a study of vaccination effects on CD4 cells after COVID-19. Data came from immunoSEQ multiplex PCR; TCRdb stores just in-frame clones and leaves some out. The table shows 60,000 to 75,000 clones, with 73% occurring only once. Before sequencing took place, the ViraFEST assay used viral peptide pools to expand antigen-specific CD4+ T cells. A 10-day culture period preceded the isolation of CD4+ T cells. The individual was infected with SARS-CoV-2 between March and December 2020, as confirmed by PCR. Their cognate antigens are unknown. The sample here was CD4+ T cells from PBMCs cultured with HIV peptides, taken before COVID-19 vaccination. Subset of the sample: HIV-1 Nef peptide pool negative control/reference culture. The receptors were gathered from a human donor who had a prior SARS-CoV-2 infection.

The CDR3 here is CASSEVLTNYGYTF. CDR3 DNA: TGTGCCAGCAGTGAGGTTCTTACTAACTATGGCTACACCTTC. The chain combines TRBV2 with TRBJ1-2, with no clear D. Trimming stripped 3 bases from V and 0 bases from J, with 8 bases between. The germline gives CDR1 SNHLY, CDR2 FYNNEI. This CDR3 has 14 amino acids.

The chain employs TRBV20-1 and TRBJ2-3; D gene uncertain. V was cut by 3 bases and J by 3 bases, with 7 bases left in between. This CDR3 is 12 amino acids long. CDR1 is DFQATT and CDR2 is SNEGSKA in the germline V gene (reference sequence). CDR3 sequence: CSASRPTDTQYF. The CDR3 nucleotides are TGCAGTGCTAGTCGGCCAACAGATACGCAGTATTTT.

The chain carries TRBV19 and TRBJ2-6; D is ambiguous. Germline V lookup: CDR1 LNHDA, CDR2 SQIVND (reference sequence). This CDR3 has 16 amino acids. V lost 5 bases, J lost 2 bases, and 13 bases lay in between. CDR3 sequence (DNA): TGTGCCAGTAGTTCGAGTGCGGCTGCTGGGGCCAACGTCCTGACTTTC. Its translation: CASSSSAAAGANVLTF.

This chain links TRBV5-1 with TRBJ2-7; TRBD1 matches at 8 bases. The V and J ends lost 4 bases and 4 bases, in that order; junction bases with no gene match: 4. This CDR3 region has 13 residues. Germline V lookup: CDR1 SGHRS, CDR2 YFSETQ. The CDR3 is CASSMTGVYEQYF. The CDR3 nucleotides are TGCGCCAGCAGCATGACAGGGGTTTACGAGCAGTACTTC.

The chain employs TRBV5-1 and TRBJ2-2; TRBD2 matches 8 bases. The CDR3 runs 15 residues. Germline loops: CDR1 SGHRS, CDR2 YFSETQ. Trimming took 2 bases from V and 7 from J; bases not matched to a gene: 7. The CDR3 DNA follows: TGCGCCAGCAGCTTTACCGGGGGGGTCGGCGGGGAGCTGTTTTTT. It specifies CASSFTGGVGGELFF.

The sample holds one count of this clone. The chain uses TRBV9 and TRBJ2-3, with unresolved D. The germline V and J ends were trimmed by 0 bases and 0 bases, with 11 bases remaining between them. The CDR3 covers 16 residues. Germline V gene sequence: CDR1 SGDLS, CDR2 YYNGEE. CDR3 in amino acids: CASSVGVGASTDTQYF. The CDR3 coding sequence is TGTGCCAGCAGCGTAGGCGTGGGCGCGAGCACAGATACGCAGTATTTT. The full variable domain, rest sourced from reference TRBV9 and TRBJ2-3, is DSGVTQTPKHLITATGQRVTLRCSPRSGDLSVYWYQQSLDQGLQFLIQYYNGEERAKGNILERFSAQQFPDLHSELNLSSLELGDSALYFCASSVGVGASTDTQYFGPGTRLTVL.

The chain recombines TRBV5-3 with TRBJ1-6; D may be TRBD1 (5 bases). TRBV5-3 is marked as an open reading frame, function uncertain. Trimming took 5 bases from V and 3 from J, leaving 18 bases between them. The CDR3 covers 17 residues. CDR3 sequence reads: CARSYQSRQCYNSPLHF. CDR3 DNA: TGTGCCAGAAGTTATCAATCACGACAGTGCTATAATTCACCCCTCCACTTT.

The chain uses TRBV6-6 and TRBJ1-2; 7 bases align to TRBD1. The V gene's germline CDR1 is MNHNY and CDR2 SVGAGI (reference sequence). CDR3 length: 15 residues. Trimming cost V 7 bases and J 3 bases; bases outside gene matches: 11. This CDR3 reads CASTATGTDYYGYTF. The CDR3 bases are TGTGCCAGCACCGCTACCGGGACAGATTACTATGGCTACACCTTC.

The chain is built from TRBV7-6 and TRBJ1-2, with D uncertain. V was trimmed by 5 bases and J by 3 bases, leaving 13 bases between them. The CDR3 consists of 14 residues. CDR1 and CDR2 (germline): SGHVS, FNYEAQ. CDR3 sequence (DNA): TGTGCCAGCAGCCCTCGGGCAGGAGACTATGGCTACACCTTC. Protein product: CASSPRAGDYGYTF.

The chain links TRBV11-2 to TRBJ2-5; D ambiguous. Looked up from germline, CDR1 is SGHAT and CDR2 is FQNNGV. This CDR3 has 15 amino acids. The V and J ends lost 3 bases and 0 bases respectively, with 11 bases between them. The CDR3 DNA reads as TGTGCCAGCAGCTTCACAGTTGTAGACCAAGAGACCCAGTACTTC. It encodes CASSFTVVDQETQYF.

In its sample, this clone was seen once. The rearrangement uses TRBV19 and TRBJ2-1, with D possibly called TRBD1 or TRBD2 (5 bases each). V shed 5 bases and J shed 1 base, with 18 bases lying between them. Germline CDR1 reads LNHDA; CDR2 reads SQIVND (reference sequence). There are 17 residues in the CDR3. CDR3 loop: CASSPRLSGGSYNEQFF. The CDR3 DNA reads as TGTGCCAGTAGTCCCCGATTAAGTGGGGGATCCTACAATGAGCAGTTCTTC.

The chain recombines TRBV7-9 with TRBJ1-5; no reliable D call. Trimming took off 3 bases at V and 2 bases at J, with 5 bases between the two ends. Germline lookup yields CDR1 SEHNR and CDR2 FQNEAQ (reference sequence). The CDR3 covers 13 residues. The CDR3 sequence: CASSFEGNQPQHF. The CDR3 DNA follows: TGTGCCAGCAGCTTCGAAGGCAATCAGCCCCAGCATTTT.

The chain employs TRBV5-4 and TRBJ2-1, with D perhaps matching TRBD1 or TRBD2 (6 bases each). CDR3 length equals 17 residues. The germline V gene has CDR1 SGHNT and CDR2 YYREEE (reference sequence). Trimming cost V 0 bases and J 0 bases, with 13 bases left between them. This CDR3 reads CASSLEGGGGSYNEQFF. The CDR3 nucleotides are TGTGCCAGCAGCTTGGAGGGGGGAGGAGGCTCCTACAATGAGCAGTTCTTC. Full variable domain (outside the CDR3, taken from reference TRBV5-4 and TRBJ2-1): ETGVTQSPTHLIKTRGQQVTLRCSSQSGHNTVSWYQQALGQGPQFIFQYYREEENGRGNFPPRFSGLQFPNYSSELNVNALELDDSALYLCASSLEGGGGSYNEQFFGPGTRLTVL.

The chain couples TRBV5-4 to TRBJ2-5, with 14 positions matching TRBD2. V lost 3 bases and J lost 2; bases outside the gene matches: 0. The CDR3 totals 15 residues. In germline, CDR1 is SGHNT, CDR2 YYREEE (reference sequence). This CDR3 reads CASSWTSGGQETQYF. The CDR3 nucleotides read TGTGCCAGCAGCTGGACTAGCGGGGGGCAAGAGACCCAGTACTTC.

The chain couples TRBV30 to TRBJ1-5; D gene ambiguous. Germline CDR1 GTSNPN, CDR2 SVGIG (reference sequence). Trimming cost V 2 bases and J 2 bases, with 7 bases left between them. This CDR3 is built from 13 residues. CDR3 sequence (DNA): TGTGCCTGGAGTCCGAACGGCAATCAGCCCCAGCATTTT. It codes for CAWSPNGNQPQHF. Full variable domain (outside the CDR3, taken from reference TRBV30 and TRBJ1-5): SQTIHQWPATLVQPVGSPLSLECTVEGTSNPNLYWYRQAAGRGLQLLFYSVGIGQISSEVPQNLSASRPQDRQFILSSKKLLLSDSGFYLCAWSPNGNQPQHFGDGTRLSIL.

The V call is TRBV5-1, the J call TRBJ2-5; D not resolved. In germline, CDR1 is SGHRS, CDR2 YFSETQ. V was shortened by 2 bases and J by 6 bases, with 14 bases between the two germline ends. CDR3 size: 14 residues. The CDR3 DNA reads as TGCGCCAGCAGCTTAGGGTCCCTCAGGCAGACCCAGTACTTC. It encodes CASSLGSLRQTQYF.

This clone was found a few times. The J gene is TRBJ1-5, the V gene TRBV19; 7 bases align to TRBD1. This CDR3 has 14 residues. The V gene's germline CDR1 is LNHDA and CDR2 SQIVND (reference sequence). The V segment lost 8 bases and the J segment 2 bases; nucleotides outside the gene matches: 6. CDR3 coding DNA: TGTGCCAGTGGCCGGCAGGGGGGCAATCAGCCCCAGCATTTT. Translating gives CASGRQGGNQPQHF.